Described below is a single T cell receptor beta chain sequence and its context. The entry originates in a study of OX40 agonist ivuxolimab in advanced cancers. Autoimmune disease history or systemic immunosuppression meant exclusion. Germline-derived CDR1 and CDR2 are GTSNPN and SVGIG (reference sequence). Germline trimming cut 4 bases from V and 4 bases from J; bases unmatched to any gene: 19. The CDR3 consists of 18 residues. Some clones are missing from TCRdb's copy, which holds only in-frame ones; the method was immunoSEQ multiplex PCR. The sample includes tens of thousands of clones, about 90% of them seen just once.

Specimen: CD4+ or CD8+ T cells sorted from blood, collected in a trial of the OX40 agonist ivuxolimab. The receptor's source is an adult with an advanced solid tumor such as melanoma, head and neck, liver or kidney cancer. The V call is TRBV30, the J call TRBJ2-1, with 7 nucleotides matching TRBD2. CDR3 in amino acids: CAWMAGTGKRGSYNEQFF. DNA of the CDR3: TGTGCCTGGATGGCTGGGACTGGAAAGCGGGGTTCGTACAATGAGCAGTTCTTC.